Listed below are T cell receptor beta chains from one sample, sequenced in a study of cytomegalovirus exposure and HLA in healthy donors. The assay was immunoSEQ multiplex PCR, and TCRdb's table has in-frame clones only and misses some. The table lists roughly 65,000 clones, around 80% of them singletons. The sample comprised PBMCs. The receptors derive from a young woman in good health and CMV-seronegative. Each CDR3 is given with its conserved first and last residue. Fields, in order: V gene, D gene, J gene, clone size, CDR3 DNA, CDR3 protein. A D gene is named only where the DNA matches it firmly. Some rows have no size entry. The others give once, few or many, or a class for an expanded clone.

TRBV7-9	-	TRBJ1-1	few	TGTGCCAGCAGCGCGGGTCATGCGAACACTGAAGCTTTCTTT	CASSAGHANTEAFF
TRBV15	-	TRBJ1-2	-	TGTGCCACCAGCAGAGAACCCGGGATAATACGCCCCTACCCCGAAAATAACTATGGCTACACCTTC	CATSREPGIIRPYPENNYGYTF
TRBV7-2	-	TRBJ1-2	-	TGTGCCAGCAGCTTAGACGCGGGGGGGAATGGCTACACCTTC	CASSLDAGGNGYTF
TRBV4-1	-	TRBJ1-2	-	TGCGCCAGCAGCCCCCCCAGGGAAGGATCCTATGGCTACACCTTC	CASSPPREGSYGYTF
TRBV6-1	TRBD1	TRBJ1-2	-	TGTGCCAGCAGTACAGGGGTGGGGAACTATGGCTACACCTTC	CASSTGVGNYGYTF
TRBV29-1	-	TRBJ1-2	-	TGCAGCGTTGAAGAGTTAGAGCGACTTAACTATGGCTACACCTTC	CSVEELERLNYGYTF
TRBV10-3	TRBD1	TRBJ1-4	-	TGTGCCATCAGCCCGAGCGGGACAGGGGTTGAAAAACTGTTTTTT	CAISPSGTGVEKLFF
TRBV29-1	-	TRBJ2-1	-	TGCAGCGCTAGATTCTACAATGAGCAGTTCTTC	CSARFYNEQFF
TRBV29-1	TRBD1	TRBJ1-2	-	TGCAGCCTTAAACAGGGGGCGCGGAGTGGCTACACCTTC	CSLKQGARSGYTF
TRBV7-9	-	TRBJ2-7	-	TGTGCCAGCAGCTTCACAGGGAACGTCGAGCAGTACTTC	CASSFTGNVEQYF
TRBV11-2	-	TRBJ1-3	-	TGTGCCAGCAGCTTTAGAGCAGCGATAGGAAACACCATATATTTT	CASSFRAAIGNTIYF
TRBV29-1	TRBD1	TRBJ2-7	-	TGCAGCGCCACTATGGGACAGGAAGGTGGGAAGCAGTACTTC	CSATMGQEGGKQYF
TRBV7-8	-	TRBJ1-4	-	TGTGCCAGCAGCCGTAGTTGGGAAAAACTGTTTTTT	CASSRSWEKLFF
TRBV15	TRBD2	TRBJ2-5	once	TGTGCCACCAGCCCCACCCTAACTCTTGGACTAGCGGGGGGCTGGGGCGGGGAGACCCAGTACTTC	CATSPTLTLGLAGGWGGETQYF
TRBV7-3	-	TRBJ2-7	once	TGTGCCAGCAGCTTAAGCGGCTCCTACGAGCAGTACTTC	CASSLSGSYEQYF
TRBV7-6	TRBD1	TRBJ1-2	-	TGTGCCAGCAGCCAACAGGGGCATCCCAACTATGGCTACACCTTC	CASSQQGHPNYGYTF
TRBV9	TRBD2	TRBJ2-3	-	TGTGCCAGCAGCCTACGGACTAGCGCAGATACGCAGTATTTT	CASSLRTSADTQYF
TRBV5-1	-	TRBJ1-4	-	TGCGCCAGCAGCGGGCGTGGAACTAATGAAAAACTGTTTTTT	CASSGRGTNEKLFF
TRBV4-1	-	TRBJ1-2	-	TGCGCCAGCAGCCAAGATCAGTCGGGGAATGTCTATGGCTACACCTTC	CASSQDQSGNVYGYTF
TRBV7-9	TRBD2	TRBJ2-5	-	TGTGCCAGCAGCTTAGGGCTAGCGGCCTTACAAGAGACCCAGTACTTC	CASSLGLAALQETQYF
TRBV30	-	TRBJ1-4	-	TGTGCCTGGAGTGGCCGGGGGAATGAAAAACTGTTTTTT	CAWSGRGNEKLFF
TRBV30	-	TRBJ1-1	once	TGTGCCTGGAGTGGAATCATTGGGCGTGCTGAAGCTTTCTTT	CAWSGIIGRAEAFF
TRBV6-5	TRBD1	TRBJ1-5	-	TGTGCCAGCCAAGTGGACAGGGGAGGAAATCAGCCCCAGCATTTT	CASQVDRGGNQPQHF
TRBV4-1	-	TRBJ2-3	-	TGCGCCAGCAGCCAAGTACAGCTCAGCCCAGATACGCAGTATTTT	CASSQVQLSPDTQYF
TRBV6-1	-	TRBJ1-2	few	TGTGCCAGCAGTGAAGCGGGGGCGGGAGGGGGCTATGGCTACACCTTC	CASSEAGAGGGYGYTF
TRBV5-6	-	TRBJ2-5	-	TGTGCCAGCAGTCGGGCGGGGACCCAAGAGACCCAGTACTTC	CASSRAGTQETQYF
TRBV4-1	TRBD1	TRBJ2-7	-	TGCGCCAGCAGCCTAGGGGGCGCAACCTACGAGCAGTACTTC	CASSLGGATYEQYF
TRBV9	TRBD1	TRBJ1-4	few	TGTGCCAGCAGCGCCGGGACAGGGAACGAAAAACTGTTTTTT	CASSAGTGNEKLFF
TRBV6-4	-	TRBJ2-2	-	TGTGCCAGCAGTTCGGGCACCGGGGAGCTGTTTTTT	CASSSGTGELFF
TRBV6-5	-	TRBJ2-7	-	TGTGCCAGCAGTTACGGGACACACTACGAGCAGTACTTC	CASSYGTHYEQYF
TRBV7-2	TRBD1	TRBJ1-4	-	TGTGCCAGCAGTTTACAGGGGACCTCTAATGAAAAACTGTTTTTT	CASSLQGTSNEKLFF
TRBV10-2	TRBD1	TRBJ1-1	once	TGCGCCAGCAGTGGGACAGGGGGCTTTGAGGCTTTCTTT	CASSGTGGFEAFF
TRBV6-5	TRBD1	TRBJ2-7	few	TGTGCCAGCAGTTACTCTCCCGGGACAGGGGCGGACGAGCAGTACTTC	CASSYSPGTGADEQYF
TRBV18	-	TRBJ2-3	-	TGTGCCAGCTCACCGAGCCAGGGCACAGATACGCAGTATTTT	CASSPSQGTDTQYF
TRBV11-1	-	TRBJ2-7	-	TGTGCCAGCAGCTTCATTATCGGTAGCGGATCCTCCTACGAGCAGTACTTC	CASSFIIGSGSSYEQYF
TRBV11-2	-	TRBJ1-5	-	TGTGCCAGCAGCTTAGCGGGGAGTCAGCCCCAGCATTTT	CASSLAGSQPQHF
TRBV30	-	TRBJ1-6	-	TGTGCCTGGAGTGCCAGGGGAAGTTCACCCCTCCACTTT	CAWSARGSSPLHF
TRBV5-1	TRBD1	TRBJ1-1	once	TGCGCCAGCAGTGAACAGGGGATTAACACTGAAGCTTTCTTT	CASSEQGINTEAFF
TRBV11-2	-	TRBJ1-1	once	TGTGCCAGCAGCTTCATCGGAAGAAGGGAGGCTTTCTTT	CASSFIGRREAFF
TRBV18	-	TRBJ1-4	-	TGTGCCAGCTCAGTGCGTAAGAATGAAAAACTGTTTTTT	CASSVRKNEKLFF
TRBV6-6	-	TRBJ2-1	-	TGTGCCAGCAGTTACGTTAGCTCCTACAATGAGCAGTTCTTC	CASSYVSSYNEQFF
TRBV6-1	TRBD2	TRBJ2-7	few	TGTGCCAGCAGCGGACTAGCGGGGGGCTCCTACGAGCAGTACTTC	CASSGLAGGSYEQYF
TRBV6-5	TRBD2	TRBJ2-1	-	TGTGCCAGCAGCGGGCCCGGGGGGAAGCAGTTCTTC	CASSGPGGKQFF
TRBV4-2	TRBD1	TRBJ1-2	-	TGTGCCAGCAGCCAAGATTTACTAGGGGGCGGGCTTGCTGGCTACACCTTC	CASSQDLLGGGLAGYTF
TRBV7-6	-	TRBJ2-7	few	TGTGCCAGCAGCTTAGCCAGGCGGGGTGAGCAGTACTTC	CASSLARRGEQYF
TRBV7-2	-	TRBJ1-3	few	TGTGCCAGCAGCACATCCGGGGGAAACACCATATATTTT	CASSTSGGNTIYF
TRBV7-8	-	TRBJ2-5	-	TGTGCCAGCAGCTTATTCCCGGAGGGGACCCAGTACTTC	CASSLFPEGTQYF
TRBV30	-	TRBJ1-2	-	TGTGCCTGGAATCCAGGACAGAACTATGGCTACACCTTC	CAWNPGQNYGYTF
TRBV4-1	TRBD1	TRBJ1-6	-	TGCGCCAGCGGGACAGGGGGTAGTTCCTATAATTCACCCCTCCACTTT	CASGTGGSSYNSPLHF
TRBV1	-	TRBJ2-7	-	TGCACCAGCAGCCAATCCCTAGGACAGCCCTTACCCTACGAGCAGTACTTC	CTSSQSLGQPLPYEQYF
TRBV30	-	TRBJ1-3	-	TGTGCCTGGAGTGGGACTCCCGGTTGGCTTGGAAACACCATATATTTT	CAWSGTPGWLGNTIYF
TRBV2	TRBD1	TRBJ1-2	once	TGTGCCAGCAGTCCTGACAGGGCTTACTATGGCTACACCTTC	CASSPDRAYYGYTF
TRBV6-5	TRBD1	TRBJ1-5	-	TGTGCCAGCAGTTACTCGGGACAGGGGTCAGAGCCCCAGCATTTT	CASSYSGQGSEPQHF
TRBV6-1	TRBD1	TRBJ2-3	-	TGTGCCAGCAGTGAACCTCACAGGGGAGCAGATACGCAGTATTTT	CASSEPHRGADTQYF
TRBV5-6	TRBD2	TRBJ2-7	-	TGTGCCAGCACCGCCAATAGCGGGGTCGCCTACGAGCAGTACTTC	CASTANSGVAYEQYF
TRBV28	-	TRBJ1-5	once	TGTGCCAGCAGAATTGGGGTCAGGGGTCCCAATCAGCCCCAGCATTTT	CASRIGVRGPNQPQHF
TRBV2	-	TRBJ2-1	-	TGTGCCAGCTCTGTTGGGCCGGAGCAGTTCTTC	CASSVGPEQFF
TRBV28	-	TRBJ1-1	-	TGTGCCAGCAGTTTCTTCCCAGTGAACACTGAAGCTTTCTTT	CASSFFPVNTEAFF